This TCR beta chain was retrieved from a study of low-dose radiotherapy and immunotherapy resistance in tumors. This CDR3 comprises 14 residues. CDR1 is MNHGY and CDR2 is SAAAGT in the germline V gene. V lost 8 bases to trimming and J lost 1 base, with 12 bases between them. First-strand cDNA used TRAV- and TRBV-specific primers, covering alpha and beta chains. The TCRs were subjected to amplification over about 20 PCR cycles employing a constant-region primer in conjunction with a V-primer adapter. Each CDR3 protein gets one entry after TCRdb re-called the reads with MiXCR. Among just over 14,000 distinct CDR3 sequences listed, roughly 50% were seen once.

This chain links TRBV6-8 with TRBJ1-5; D may be TRBD1 (5 bases). This receptor was identified in a human donor with advanced metastatic prostate, ovarian, gallbladder or colorectal cancer (not recorded which). This table probably holds off-target reads from a library built for another chain. CDR3 nucleotides: TGTGCCAGCGGTACGGGACGGAGCAATCAGCCCCAGCATTTT. Translated, it gives CASGTGRSNQPQHF.